This T cell receptor beta chain is from a study of T cell clonality in common variable immunodeficiency. Study observations and caveats: TCRbeta clonality was increased in CVID versus healthy controls.

This CDR3 is 15 amino acids long. The germline V gene has CDR1 GTSNPN and CDR2 SVGIG (reference sequence). V lost 0 bases to trimming and J lost 4 bases, with 15 bases between them. CVID and control samples used equivalent genomic DNA input. Sequencing used immunoSEQ multiplex PCR; TCRdb keeps in-frame clones, though not all of them. This sample includes about 52,000 clones with no singletons; its ten biggest clones take up 2% to 2.5%. There are many counts of this clone. Its antigen is still unknown. The sequence runs out 3 residues before the end of the CDR3; the remainder is reconstructed from the germline J gene. Most patients and controls had Caucasian heritage. Heparinized whole blood, about 5 to 8.5 ml, came from each donor.

The clonotype originates from a person aged 18 to 70 in good health. The chain has TRBV30 and TRBJ1-2; weak D call: TRBD1 (5 bases). The sequenced sample was peripheral blood mononuclear cells. The sequenced CDR3 bases are TGTGCCTGGAGTGTACGGACATGGTCGAGCTATGGC. Its protein is CAWSVRTWSSYG. The whole CDR3 reads CAWSVRTWSSYGYTF.